Below, 19 T cell receptor beta chains from the same sample are listed, as sequenced in a study of blood T cells in healthy people across ages. Through a sample-barcoded 5' primer and a J-beta primer mix, a second PCR was run for roughly 6 to 12 cycles. TCRdb analysed the 5' RACE reads with MiXCR anew, one entry per CDR3 protein. The table records around 900,000 distinct CDR3 sequences, around 26% of them present only once. The sample taken for sequencing was blood. The source is a woman at least 80 years old in good health.

This sequence joins TRBV4-2 and TRBJ2-1; 10 bases match TRBD2. The CDR3 contains 15 residues. In germline, CDR1 is LGHNA, CDR2 YNFKEQ. Trimming took 4 bases from V and 7 from J; bases not matched to a gene: 7. CDR3 protein: CASSLLAGAGNEQFF. For the CDR3, the DNA is TGTGCCAGCAGCCTTCTAGCGGGAGCTGGGAATGAGCAGTTCTTC.

This clonotype appeared many times. The chain links TRBV9 to TRBJ2-1; 10 positions match TRBD2. Germline trimming cut 5 bases from V and 8 bases from J; bases unmatched to any gene: 7. The CDR3 runs 14 residues. The germline CDR1 and CDR2 sequences are SGDLS and YYNGEE. The DNA of the CDR3 is TGTGCCAGCAGTTATAGCGGGGGGTTCGATGAGCAGTTCTTC. This translates into CASSYSGGFDEQFF.

V gene TRBV2 combines with J gene TRBJ1-6; 8 nucleotides match TRBD1. V lost 7 bases, J lost 8 bases, and 4 bases stayed unmatched. The CDR3 covers 13 residues. Per the germline V gene, CDR1 is SNHLY and CDR2 is FYNNEI. CDR3 amino acids: CASTQTGDSPLHF. The CDR3 DNA follows: TGTGCCAGCACCCAGACAGGGGATTCACCCCTCCACTTT. The whole variable domain, remainder taken from reference TRBV2 and TRBJ1-6, is EPEVTQTPSHQVTQMGQEVILRCVPISNHLYFYWYRQILGQKVEFLVSFYNNEISEKSEIFDDQFSVERPDGSNFTLKIRSTKLEDSAMYFCASTQTGDSPLHFGNGTRLTVT.

This chain uses TRBV24-1 with TRBJ2-5; 9 bases fit TRBD2. This CDR3 is 15 amino acids long. With V trimmed by 4 bases and J by 3 bases, 5 bases remained unmatched. Germline-derived CDR1 and CDR2 are KGHDR and SFDVKD. CDR3 nucleotide sequence: TGTGCCACCAGTGACCCTGTAGCGGGAGAAGAGACCCAGTACTTC. Its protein product is CATSDPVAGEETQYF.

Here the CDR3 DNA reads TGTGCCACCAGCAGAGGGACATCGGAAGGCTACACCTTC. Protein sequence: CATSRGTSEGYTF. The chain uses TRBV15 and TRBJ1-2; maybe TRBD1 (5 bases). The length of the CDR3 is 13 residues. The V gene lost 1 base and the J gene lost 8 bases, with 11 bases spanning the gap. Germline-derived CDR1 and CDR2 are LNHNV and YYDKDF (reference sequence).

This clonotype was counted a few times. The junction departs from germline at one end; a sequencing error may be responsible. V is TRBV28 and J is TRBJ1-1; no firm D call. The CDR3 is 12 residues long. CDR1 is MDHEN, CDR2 SYDVKM, per germline. In DNA, the CDR3 is TGTGCCAACAGTTTAGAATACACTGAAGCTTTCTTT. It specifies CANSLEYTEAFF.

This clonotype was recorded a few times. A junction boundary mismatches the germline segment, possibly from a read error. The gene calls are TRBV12-3 or TRBV12-4 and TRBJ2-3; the D is unclear. This CDR3 comprises 12 residues. CDR3 in amino acids: CASSLRTDMQYF. In DNA form, the CDR3 reads TGTGCCAGCAGCCTTAGAACAGATATGCAGTATTTT.

Points on this clonotype: A much more abundant neighbour one base away suggests this may be a read error. This chain connects TRBV6-2 or TRBV6-3 to TRBJ2-5; D remains ambiguous. The CDR3 consists of 15 residues. Trimming took 1 base from V and 6 from J, leaving 15 bases between them. Germline-derived CDR1 and CDR2 are MNHEY and SVGEGT. CDR3: CASSYYGNGGKTQYF. CDR3 DNA sequence: TGTGCCAGCAGTTACTACGGCAACGGTGGGAAGACCCAGTACTTC.

This clonotype was detected only once. The V gene is TRBV29-1, the J gene TRBJ2-1; 12 bases are a match to TRBD2. Losses at the gene ends were 4 bases for V and 10 bases for J; bases not matched to a gene: 5. The CDR3 length is 13 residues. Germline loops: CDR1 SQVTM, CDR2 ANQGSEA. The DNA of the CDR3 is TGCAGCGTTGCTAGCGGGAGGGCCCGGGAGCAGTTCTTC. Protein: CSVASGRAREQFF.

The chain uses TRBV30 and TRBJ1-5, with a tentative D call TRBD1 (5 bases). The length of the CDR3 is 13 residues. CDR1 is GTSNPN, CDR2 SVGIG, per germline (reference sequence). The V gene lost 3 bases and the J gene lost 5 bases, with 11 bases spanning the gap. In nucleotides, the CDR3 is TGTGCCTGGAGCCGACAGCACGATCAGCCCCAGCATTTT. It is translated as CAWSRQHDQPQHF.

The sample holds many counts of this clonotype. The J gene is TRBJ2-3, the V gene TRBV6-1; D gene ambiguous. This CDR3 spans 17 amino acids. Germline CDR1 reads MNHNS; CDR2 reads SASEGT. Trimming took 5 bases from V and 2 from J, leaving 20 bases between them. The CDR3: CASSPRTNMKNTDTQYF. The DNA of the CDR3 is TGTGCCAGCAGTCCCCGGACCAACATGAAGAACACAGATACGCAGTATTTT.

This clonotype came up many times. The chain joins TRBV3-1 to TRBJ1-2, with a weak D call TRBD1 (6 bases). This CDR3 has 17 residues. The germline V gene has CDR1 LGHDT and CDR2 YNNKEL (reference sequence). V lost 0 bases and J 5 bases, leaving 19 bases between the germline ends. In nucleotides, the CDR3 is TGTGCCAGCAGCCAAGAACGACACAGGGAAGGGCGATATGGCTACACCTTC. This encodes CASSQERHREGRYGYTF.

Details on this clonotype: At one of its ends the junction is not consistent with the germline gene, which may arise from a read error. This chain uses TRBV7-2 with TRBJ2-7; TRBD1 matches 8 bases. Germline assignment: CDR1 SGHTA and CDR2 FQGNSA. The CDR3 runs 15 residues. The DNA of the CDR3 is TGTTCCAGCATCCGTGACAGGGGAGGCCTCTACGAGCAGTACTTC. It is translated as CSSIRDRGGLYEQYF.

The rearrangement links TRBV29-1 to TRBJ2-7; the match to TRBD1 covers 7 bases. J gave up 5 bases and V 4 bases, and 5 bases lay outside the gene matches. Germline loops: CDR1 SQVTM, CDR2 ANQGSEA. This CDR3 region has 12 residues. The CDR3 nucleotides are TGCAGCGTTGTGGGACAGTCCCACGAGCAGTACTTC. It is translated as CSVVGQSHEQYF.

This clonotype occurred many times. The V gene is TRBV5-5, the J gene TRBJ2-7; D is ambiguous. V was cut by 0 bases and J by 0 bases, with 13 bases left in between. The germline CDR1 and CDR2 sequences are SGHKS and YYEKEE (reference sequence). This CDR3 is built from 16 residues. The CDR3 DNA is TGTGCCAGCAGCTTGGGTCCCCAGGTAACCTCCTACGAGCAGTACTTC. Its translation: CASSLGPQVTSYEQYF.

The chain uses TRBV20-1 and TRBJ1-1; no reliable D call. Germline V gene data show CDR1 as DFQATT and CDR2 as SNEGSKA (reference sequence). Trimming pared 0 bases from V and 4 bases from J, leaving 12 bases between. This CDR3 has 14 residues. The CDR3 loop is CSAREEGLGTEAFF. DNA of the CDR3: TGCAGTGCTAGAGAAGAGGGCTTGGGCACTGAAGCTTTCTTT.

Details on this clonotype: Given a much more abundant clone one base away, this may be a read error. The chain combines TRBV20-1 with TRBJ2-5; the D is unclear. The DNA matches TRBJ2-7 better at its end, which makes the J call doubtful. This CDR3 has 12 residues. The germline CDR1 and CDR2 sequences are DFQATT and SNEGSKA (reference sequence). The CDR3 region has the DNA TGCGGTGCTGCTCCCACAGATTACGAGCAGTACTTC. Translating gives CGAAPTDYEQYF.

This clonotype was counted many times. The chain joins TRBV20-1 to TRBJ1-2; D is unclear. CDR1 is DFQATT, CDR2 SNEGSKA, per germline (reference sequence). The V end was cut by 6 bases, the J end by 6 bases, with 17 bases between. This CDR3 is 13 amino acids long. This CDR3 reads CSARMERFNGYTF. CDR3 bases: TGCAGTGCCCGAATGGAGCGTTTCAATGGCTACACCTTC.

The rearrangement joins TRBV2 to TRBJ1-2; tentatively, D is TRBD1 (6 bases). This CDR3 has 14 residues. V lost 8 bases to trimming and J lost 5 bases, with 18 bases between them. The germline gives CDR1 SNHLY, CDR2 FYNNEI. This CDR3 is CASGKDRELYGYTF. The CDR3 DNA is TGTGCCAGCGGGAAGGACAGAGAATTATATGGCTACACCTTC.